These 20 T cell receptor beta chains came from one sample sequenced in a study of T cells after yellow fever vaccination. TCRdb reprocessed the 5' RACE reads with MiXCR, giving one entry per CDR3 protein. The sample has roughly 30,000 distinct CDR3 sequences, over 5.5% seen once. The specimen comprised PBMCs, either bulk or a sorted T-cell subset (CD4+, CD8+, memory, or dextramer-sorted; not recorded which), sampled on the day of the yellow fever booster vaccination. The receptors originated from a young man who received the YFV17D yellow fever vaccine.

Sample share makes this clonotype medium-sized. The V and J genes are TRBV15 and TRBJ2-6; D is undetermined. Trimming took off 0 bases at V and 0 bases at J, with 12 bases between the two ends. Germline-derived CDR1 and CDR2 are LNHNV and YYDKDF (reference sequence). The CDR3 covers 18 residues. The CDR3 sequence: CATSRDQEGSSGANVLTF. The CDR3 coding sequence is TGTGCCACCAGCAGAGATCAAGAAGGTAGCTCTGGGGCCAACGTCCTGACTTTC. Looking up the rest from reference TRBV15 and TRBJ2-6 gives the full variable domain: DAMVIQNPRYQVTQFGKPVTLSCSQTLNHNVMYWYQQKSSQAPKLLFHYYDKDFNNEADTPDNFQSRRPNTSFCFLDIRSPGLGDTAMYLCATSRDQEGSSGANVLTFGAGSRLTVL.

This clonotype occurred many times. This chain joins TRBV12-3 or TRBV12-4 and TRBJ1-5; the D gene is possibly TRBD1 (6 bases). The V end lost 7 bases, the J end lost 4 bases, and 11 bases lay between the germline ends. The CDR3 has 13 residues. Here the CDR3 DNA reads TGTGCCAGCACCGGGACATCAAATCAGCCCCAGCATTTT. This codes for CASTGTSNQPQHF.

This clonotype was detected many times. The chain combines TRBV18 with TRBJ2-1; the match to TRBD2 covers 9 bases. Germline CDR1 KGHSH, CDR2 LQKENI. This CDR3 contains 18 residues. V was clipped by 9 bases and J by 4 bases; unmatched bases: 19. CDR3 nucleotides: TGTGCCAGTTCCCCCGGACGGGTAGCGGGAGTGGGTTACAATGAGCAGTTCTTC. It translates to CASSPGRVAGVGYNEQFF.

The V gene is TRBV27, the J gene TRBJ2-2, with TRBD1 matching 9 bases. Germline V gene lookup returns CDR1 MNHEY and CDR2 SMNVEV (reference sequence). The CDR3 loop spans 19 amino acids. The V segment lost 3 bases and the J segment 4 bases; nucleotides outside the gene matches: 15. CDR3 in amino acids: CASSFGRTGAFRLTGELFF. CDR3 coding DNA: TGTGCCAGCAGTTTCGGCCGGACAGGGGCCTTTAGACTCACCGGGGAGCTGTTTTTT.

This clonotype turned up a few times. The chain is built from TRBV5-5 and TRBJ2-7; no definite D call. Trimming stripped 2 bases from V and 3 bases from J, with 6 bases between. The CDR3 consists of 12 residues. CDR1 is SGHKS and CDR2 is YYEKEE in the germline V gene (reference sequence). CDR3 DNA sequence: TGTGCCAGCAGCTTTAATAGCTACGAGCAGTACTTC. Amino acids: CASSFNSYEQYF.

This clonotype was seen a handful of times. The chain couples TRBV5-1 to TRBJ2-3; D ambiguous. The CDR3 spans 14 residues. The V gene lost 0 bases and the J gene lost 10 bases, with 15 bases spanning the gap. CDR1 is SGHRS, CDR2 YFSETQ, per germline. The CDR3 loop reads CASSLDTSGGAQYF. CDR3 sequence (DNA): TGCGCCAGCAGCTTGGACACCTCCGGCGGAGCGCAGTATTTT. Full variable domain (remainder filled in from reference TRBV5-1 and TRBJ2-3): KAGVTQTPRYLIKTRGQQVTLSCSPISGHRSVSWYQQTPGQGLQFLFEYFSETQRNKGNFPGRFSGRQFSNSRSEMNVSTLELGDSALYLCASSLDTSGGAQYFGPGTRLTVL.

The chain has TRBV11-2 and TRBJ2-1, with TRBD2 matching over 11 bases. Trimming at V came to 3 bases and at J to 0 bases, leaving 7 bases not matched to a gene. This CDR3 region has 18 residues. Germline CDR1 and CDR2: SGHAT and FQNNGV. This CDR3 reads CASSLGLAGGISYNEQFF. The CDR3, as DNA: TGTGCCAGCAGCTTGGGTCTAGCGGGAGGTATCTCCTACAATGAGCAGTTCTTC.

This clonotype appeared many times. This chain links TRBV6-5 with TRBJ2-5; the match to TRBD1 covers 11 bases. The CDR3 spans 14 residues. The germline gives CDR1 MNHEY, CDR2 SVGAGI. With 6 bases clipped from V and 5 bases from J, the junction kept 5 bases outside the gene matches. CDR3 DNA: TGTGCCAGCAGAAGGGACAGGGGGGGGGAGACCCAGTACTTC. Translation gives CASRRDRGGETQYF.

Regarding this clonotype: A much larger clone lies one base from this, so it may be a read error. This chain uses TRBV4-3 with TRBJ2-2; D might be TRBD2 (5 bases). CDR3 length equals 16 residues. CDR1 and CDR2 from the germline V gene are LGHNA and YSLEER. The CDR3 DNA reads TGCGCCAGCAGCCCCTCACCACATCGAAACACCGGGGAGCTGATTTTT. Its protein is CASSPSPHRNTGELIF.

This clonotype has ten or more counts. The chain employs TRBV7-2 and TRBJ2-7; D possibly matches TRBD1 or TRBD2 (6 bases each). The CDR3 contains 15 residues. V lost 0 bases to trimming and J lost 3 bases, with 12 bases between them. In germline, CDR1 is SGHTA, CDR2 FQGNSA. The CDR3 nucleotides are TGTGCCAGCAGCTTAGCGGGGGCGGGGCACTACGAGCAGTACTTC. Amino acids: CASSLAGAGHYEQYF. The full variable domain, completed using reference TRBV7-2 and TRBJ2-7, is GAGVSQSPSNKVTEKGKDVELRCDPISGHTALYWYRQSLGQGLEFLIYFQGNSAPDKSGLPSDRFSAERTGGSVSTLTIQRTQQEDSAVYLCASSLAGAGHYEQYFGPGTRLTVT.

This clonotype appeared a few times. The chain has TRBV30 and TRBJ1-1; D might be TRBD1 (5 bases). The CDR3 totals 16 residues. V shed 3 bases and J shed 4 bases, with 21 bases lying between them. The germline gives CDR1 GTSNPN, CDR2 SVGIG (reference sequence). The CDR3 sequence is CAWSSVGRGFFTEAFF. The CDR3 DNA follows: TGTGCCTGGAGCTCAGTGGGGCGGGGGTTTTTCACTGAAGCTTTCTTT.

This clonotype was counted many times. The chain employs TRBV10-1 and TRBJ2-1; 7 positions agree with TRBD2. The ends lost 4 bases at V and 0 bases at J; junction bases unmatched: 3. The CDR3 runs to 15 residues. Germline CDR1 is WNHNN and CDR2 is SYGVQD (reference sequence). CDR3 sequence (DNA): TGCGCCAGCAGTGGGGGGGGATACTCCTACAATGAGCAGTTCTTC. It encodes CASSGGGYSYNEQFF.

The rearrangement links TRBV27 to TRBJ2-1; 9 bases match TRBD2. The V and J ends lost 4 bases and 6 bases, in that order; junction bases with no gene match: 7. The CDR3 spans 15 residues. Per germline, CDR1 MNHEY and CDR2 SMNVEV (reference sequence). Written as DNA, the CDR3 is TGTGCCAGCAGTTCACAGGCGGGAGGGTTCAATGAGCAGTTCTTC. Protein product: CASSSQAGGFNEQFF.

The sample holds many counts of this clonotype. The gene calls are TRBV6-4 and TRBJ2-3; 8 positions match TRBD2. The CDR3 consists of 15 residues. Unmatched junction bases numbered 3, after V lost 3 bases and J lost 1 base. Germline CDR1 MRHNA, CDR2 SNTAGT. The CDR3 region is CASSESSGRTDTQYF. The CDR3 region has the DNA TGTGCCAGCAGTGAGTCTAGCGGGCGCACAGATACGCAGTATTTT.

This clonotype was detected many times. The chain links TRBV5-1 to TRBJ2-3; D is tentatively TRBD1 or TRBD2 (5 bases each). V was clipped by 5 bases and J by 6 bases, with 7 bases between them. This CDR3 contains 11 residues. CDR1 and CDR2 (germline): SGHRS, YFSETQ. The CDR3 bases are TGCGCCAGCAGGTGGGGGGATACGCAGTATTTT. It translates to CASRWGDTQYF.

This clonotype came up many times. J is TRBJ1-4 and V is TRBV25-1, with 8 bases fitting TRBD1. Looked up from germline, CDR1 is MGHDK and CDR2 is SYGVNS. The CDR3 runs 16 residues. V lost 0 bases to trimming and J lost 7 bases; unmatched junction nucleotides: 7. CDR3 DNA sequence: TGTGCCAGCAGTGAATACACAGGGGGAATGGGTGAAAAACTGTTTTTT. It yields the protein CASSEYTGGMGEKLFF.

V and J are TRBV3-1 and TRBJ2-7; weak D call: TRBD2 (6 bases). Germline lookup yields CDR1 LGHDT and CDR2 YNNKEL (reference sequence). With 4 bases removed from V and 4 bases from J, the gap between germline ends came to 11 bases. The CDR3 loop spans 13 amino acids. The CDR3 sequence: CASSLSGSYEQYF. The CDR3, as DNA: TGTGCCAGCAGCCTTAGCGGTTCTTACGAGCAGTACTTC.

This clonotype occurred many times. The chain carries TRBV12-3 or TRBV12-4 and TRBJ2-3, with 9 positions matching TRBD1. J lost 3 bases, V lost 6 bases, and 10 bases had no gene match. The CDR3 spans 16 residues. CDR3 loop: CASSHPRDRVTDTQYF. The CDR3 bases are TGTGCCAGCAGCCACCCCCGGGACAGGGTAACAGATACGCAGTATTTT.

V and J are TRBV20-1 and TRBJ1-2; no clear D. Germline loops: CDR1 DFQATT, CDR2 SNEGSKA (reference sequence). V lost 3 bases and J 7 bases, leaving 12 bases between the germline ends. The CDR3 covers 12 residues. For the CDR3, the DNA is TGCAGTGCTAGTTCCCAAATTCTTGGCTACACCTTC. Translation: CSASSQILGYTF.

In its sample, this clonotype was seen many times. The genes are TRBV6-2 or TRBV6-3 and TRBJ1-5; D gene ambiguous. V was pared by 5 bases and J by 7 bases, with 6 bases between. The CDR3 is 11 amino acids. Germline CDR1 and CDR2: MNHEY and SVGEGT. CDR3 sequence: CASSNGQPQHF. The CDR3 nucleotides are TGTGCCAGCAGTAACGGACAGCCCCAGCATTTT.